This note documents a single T cell receptor (beta chain) sequence. This specimen comes from a study of blood T cell repertoires in COVID-19. Method: immunoSEQ multiplex PCR; TCRdb's copy keeps in-frame clones and lacks some. Found here are 250,000 to 300,000 clones, around 90% of them singletons; the top ten hold roughly 2.2%. The sequenced sample consisted of peripheral blood. This TCR derives from a woman aged 50 to 60 who had recovered from COVID-19.

CDR3 nucleotides: TGTGCCAGCAGTAACACAGGGTGGGACACTGAAGCTTTCTTT. Residues: CASSNTGWDTEAFF. V gene TRBV28 combines with J gene TRBJ1-1; D may be TRBD1 (6 bases). Trimming removed 5 bases at V and 3 bases at J, with 13 bases between. Germline CDR1 reads MDHEN; CDR2 reads SYDVKM. The CDR3 is 14 residues long.